This T cell receptor (beta chain) was retrieved from a study of control samples from healthy donors and cancer patients. This clone was counted a few times. J gave up 5 bases and V 3 bases, and 5 bases lay outside the gene matches. CDR1 and CDR2 from the germline V gene are LNHDA and SQIVND (reference sequence). The CDR3 sequence is 15 residues long. Assay: immunoSEQ multiplex PCR; the TCRdb copy retains only in-frame clones and omits some. The sample lists about 160,000 clones, 80% to 95% occurring once. Sequencing used blood. This chain uses TRBV19 with TRBJ2-5, with 11 bases fitting TRBD1. This receptor was obtained from a woman aged 30 to 39 in good health. The CDR3 loop reads CASSMGQGGFETQYF. The CDR3 bases are TGTGCCAGTAGTATGGGACAGGGGGGTTTTGAGACCCAGTACTTC.